The rows below give T cell receptor beta chains drawn from one sample of a study of blood T cell repertoires in COVID-19. The data were produced by immunoSEQ multiplex PCR, yet TCRdb's version contains in-frame clones alone and is incomplete. The sample includes approximately 150,000 clones, around four fifths seen only once; the top ten take 10% to 15%. Sequencing used peripheral blood. These receptors all stem from a man between 65 and 79 years old who had recovered from COVID-19. Each CDR3 is given with its conserved first and last residue. D genes are given only for firm matches. Clone size, where shown, is once, few, many, or a class for clones that have expanded.

V gene	clone size	D gene	J gene	CDR3 DNA	CDR3 protein
TRBV5-1	-	-	TRBJ2-1	TGCGCCAGCAGCCCCTTCGGTGTTGAGTATGAGCAGTTCTTC	CASSPFGVEYEQFF
TRBV6-5	-	-	TRBJ1-1	TGTGCCAGCATTAGGGGGGGGTCCCCTAGTGAAGCTTTCTTT	CASIRGGSPSEAFF
TRBV5-1	few	TRBD2	TRBJ2-5	TGCGCCAGCAGCTTGGTTCAGGGAGGGGAGACCCAGTACTTC	CASSLVQGGETQYF
TRBV18	-	-	TRBJ1-3	TGTGCCAGCTCACCCCCAGGGGTTGGAAACACCATATATTTT	CASSPPGVGNTIYF
TRBV28	-	TRBD1	TRBJ1-1	TGTGCCAGCAGTTTAATCCCAGGGGGTAACACTGAAGCTTTCTTT	CASSLIPGGNTEAFF
TRBV7-9	-	TRBD2	TRBJ2-4	TGTGCCAGCAGCTTAGGTCCTACTAGCGGGGGAAACATTCAGTACTTC	CASSLGPTSGGNIQYF
TRBV30	-	-	TRBJ1-1	TGTGCCGGAACAGGGATGCACACTGAAGCTTTCTTT	CAGTGMHTEAFF
TRBV6-5	-	-	TRBJ2-1	TGTGCCTCCTCAAGCGGGTACAATGAGCAGTTCTTC	CASSSGYNEQFF
TRBV2	-	-	TRBJ1-1	TGTGCCAGCAGTGGTGGAGCTGACGCTTTCTTT	CASSGGADAFF
TRBV2	-	-	TRBJ2-1	TGTGCCAGCAGGCCCTACCGCCATGAGCAGTTCTTC	CASRPYRHEQFF
TRBV10-1	-	TRBD1	TRBJ2-7	TGCGCCAGCAGCCGGGACAGGGAGGCTCTGTACTTC	CASSRDREALYF
TRBV18	-	TRBD1	TRBJ2-5	TGTGCCAGCTCATCCGGGACAGGAACCCTCCAAGAGACCCAGTACTTC	CASSSGTGTLQETQYF
TRBV4-1	-	-	TRBJ1-2	TGCGCCAGCAGCCAAGATAGTACCAGCGGTGTCTATGGCTACACCTTC	CASSQDSTSGVYGYTF
TRBV6-1	-	-	TRBJ2-1	TGTGCCAGCAGTGAAGCTAACGGGATCGGACAGTTCTTC	CASSEANGIGQFF
TRBV2	few	-	TRBJ1-5	TGTGCCAGCAGTGACTTCCCGGACAGTCATCAGCCCCAGCATTTT	CASSDFPDSHQPQHF
TRBV7-2	-	TRBD1	TRBJ2-2	TGTGCCAGCAGCAAGGGACAGGTGAACACCGGGGAGCTGTTTTTT	CASSKGQVNTGELFF
TRBV3-1/TRBV3-2	-	-	TRBJ2-7	TGTGCCAGCAGCCCCTATGGCGGGATTCGTCCCGAGCAGTACTTC	CASSPYGGIRPEQYF
TRBV7-8	-	TRBD2	TRBJ2-1	TGTGCCAGCAGCGGGGGACTAGCGATGAACAATGAGCAGTTCTTC	CASSGGLAMNNEQFF
TRBV7-2	-	-	TRBJ2-5	TGTGCCAGCAGCTTAGCGACTGAGGAGACCCAGTACTTC	CASSLATEETQYF
TRBV30	-	TRBD2	TRBJ2-7	TGTGCCTGGAGCCCCGGACCCGGGAGGGAGCAGTACTTC	CAWSPGPGREQYF
TRBV18	-	-	TRBJ1-3	TGTGCCAGCTCACCACCGAATACAGTCACTGGAAACACCATATATTTT	CASSPPNTVTGNTIYF
TRBV9	-	-	TRBJ2-1	TGTGCCAGCAGCGTTGGGCACCCCAGTGAGCAGTTCTTC	CASSVGHPSEQFF
TRBV28	-	-	TRBJ1-1	TGTGCCAGCAGTTTAATCGGTCAGGGACTAATGAACACTGAAGCTTTCTTT	CASSLIGQGLMNTEAFF
TRBV4-3	-	-	TRBJ2-7	TGCGCCAGCAGCCAAGATAGATACGAGCAGTACTTC	CASSQDRYEQYF
TRBV5-1	-	TRBD2	TRBJ2-1	TGCGCCAGCAGCTCGGAACTAGCGGGTAGCAATGAGCAGTTCTTC	CASSSELAGSNEQFF
TRBV29-1	-	TRBD1	TRBJ1-4	TGCAGCGCCCGTCCCGGGACAGGTCCCGGGCGGTCAAACGAAAAACTGTTTTTT	CSARPGTGPGRSNEKLFF
TRBV12-3/TRBV12-4	-	-	TRBJ2-2	TGTGCCAGCAAGTTCGGCACCGGGGAGCTGTTTTTT	CASKFGTGELFF
TRBV4-1	-	TRBD1	TRBJ1-2	TGCGCCAGCAGCCTAGGACAGGGGGCGAGAGGCTACACCTTC	CASSLGQGARGYTF
TRBV5-1	-	-	TRBJ2-3	TGCGCCAGCAGCTTGGAGAGCCCTAGGCGCACAGATACGCAGTATTTT	CASSLESPRRTDTQYF